Each of the 12 T cell receptor beta chains below was sequenced from the same sample in a study of blood T cells in healthy people across ages (dated by TCRdb to the mid-2010s). The library was made by 5' RACE. Sequencing relied on an Illumina HiSeq 2500. A second 7 to 11 cycle PCR used a sample-barcoded 5' primer and a J-beta primer mix. TCRdb reprocessed the public reads (quality trimming at Q25 with fastp, clone calling with MiXCR) and kept in-frame beta chains. A single entry per CDR3 protein holds the most common genes and DNA from its merged rows. Recorded for this sample are 1.5 million to 2 million distinct CDR3 sequences; about 50% of them occurred a single time. The ten largest clones capture around 2.1% of the sample. Source material: blood. The receptors were sampled from a woman in her thirties or forties in good health.

The chain couples TRBV28 to TRBJ2-3; possible D gene TRBD1, 6 bases. This CDR3 comprises 15 residues. CDR1 MDHEN and CDR2 SYDVKM come from the germline V gene. V lost 9 bases to trimming and J lost 7 bases, with 23 bases between them. The CDR3 bases are TGTGCCAGTTTCCCCGGGACATTCGTCCCACATACGCAGTATTTT. Translated, it gives CASFPGTFVPHTQYF.

This clonotype was seen a handful of times. The chain links TRBV27 to TRBJ1-2; D is unresolved. The CDR3 runs 18 residues. Trimming cost V 2 bases and J 3 bases, with 22 bases left between them. Germline V gene data show CDR1 as MNHEY and CDR2 as SMNVEV (reference sequence). This CDR3 is CASSLTTAGLGYHYGYTF. The CDR3 coding sequence is TGTGCCAGCAGTTTAACGACGGCAGGACTAGGGTATCACTATGGCTACACCTTC.

This sequence joins TRBV29-1 and TRBJ2-1; no clear D gene. The germline V and J ends were trimmed by 4 bases and 1 base, with 11 bases remaining between them. The germline V gene encodes CDR1 SQVTM and CDR2 ANQGSEA. The CDR3 length is 14 residues. The CDR3: CSVGQRESYNEQFF. Written as DNA, the CDR3 is TGCAGCGTTGGGCAAAGGGAATCCTACAATGAGCAGTTCTTC.

The rearrangement joins TRBV4-3 to TRBJ2-3, with a tentative D call TRBD1 (5 bases). Between the trimmed V and J ends, which lost 3 bases and 0 bases, there was a span of 13 bases. CDR1 is LGHNA and CDR2 is YSLEER in the germline V gene. This CDR3 comprises 16 residues. CDR3 coding DNA: TGCGCCAGCAGCCAGTGGGGCCAGCCTAGCACAGATACGCAGTATTTT. Protein sequence: CASSQWGQPSTDTQYF.

The V and J genes are TRBV20-1 and TRBJ2-3, with D hard to call. CDR3 length: 14 amino acids. Trimming pared 2 bases from V and 2 bases from J, leaving 11 bases between. In germline, CDR1 is DFQATT, CDR2 SNEGSKA (reference sequence). The CDR3 nucleotides read TGCAGTGCTAGAACCGGTTCCCACACAGATACGCAGTATTTT. It encodes CSARTGSHTDTQYF.

On this clonotype itself: With a far larger clone one base away, a read error is the likely cause. J is TRBJ2-3 and V is TRBV7-8; D perhaps matches TRBD1 (5 bases). Germline values: CDR1 SGHVS, CDR2 FQNEAQ. This CDR3 has 14 residues. The CDR3 here is CASSLGQSTDTRYF. CDR3 sequence (DNA): TGTGCCAGCAGCTTAGGACAGAGCACAGATACGCGGTATTTT.

This clonotype occurred many times. The V and J genes are TRBV2 and TRBJ2-4; 11 positions match TRBD1. Germline CDR1 is SNHLY and CDR2 is FYNNEI. CDR3 length: 16 amino acids. V was pared by 4 bases and J by 2 bases, with 4 bases of the junction left unmatched. DNA of the CDR3: TGTGCCAGCAGTGCCGGACAGGGGGCAACCAAAAACATTCAGTACTTC. Amino acids: CASSAGQGATKNIQYF.

The rearrangement uses TRBV7-2 and TRBJ2-3; no reliable D call. The CDR3 has 14 residues. V was clipped by 8 bases and J by 2 bases, with 14 bases between them. Germline values: CDR1 SGHTA, CDR2 FQGNSA. CDR3 in DNA: TGTGCCAGCGGTCAGTTTGGCTTCACAGATACGCAGTATTTT. It specifies CASGQFGFTDTQYF.

The chain recombines TRBV28 with TRBJ1-4; D is undetermined. Germline V gene sequence: CDR1 MDHEN, CDR2 SYDVKM. V gave up 6 bases and J gave up 10 bases, with 24 bases separating them. CDR3 length: 16 amino acids. CDR3 coding DNA: TGTGCCAGCAGCCTCTGGGAAGTTGGTTTAATTGGAAAACTGTTTTTT. Translating it yields CASSLWEVGLIGKLFF.

The rearrangement uses TRBV27 and TRBJ2-1; a weak D match, TRBD2 (7 bases). Between the trimmed V and J ends, which lost 6 bases and 0 bases, there was a span of 21 bases. CDR1 is MNHEY, CDR2 SMNVEV, per germline (reference sequence). The CDR3 contains 18 residues. The DNA of the CDR3 is TGTGCCAGCAGCCACCCCGGGGGGCGCAGGTCCTCCTACAATGAGCAGTTCTTC. Its protein product is CASSHPGGRRSSYNEQFF.

This clonotype was seen a handful of times. V is TRBV6-1 and J is TRBJ2-7; D could derive from TRBD1 or TRBD2 (6 bases each). CDR1 and CDR2 from the germline V gene are MNHNS and SASEGT. The length of the CDR3 is 15 residues. V shed 8 bases and J shed 5 bases, with 22 bases lying between them. CDR3 sequence: CASVSGALLGDEQYF. In DNA form, the CDR3 reads TGTGCCAGCGTTTCGGGGGCTCTGCTTGGGGACGAGCAGTACTTC.

The chain links TRBV11-2 to TRBJ2-3; the D gene is possibly TRBD1 (7 bases). The length of the CDR3 is 16 residues. CDR1 and CDR2 (germline): SGHAT, FQNNGV. V lost 5 bases and J lost 1, with 16 bases in between. The CDR3 coding sequence is TGTGCCAGCAGCCCCTCGGCCAGGGGGGGCACAGATACGCAGTATTTT. Translating it yields CASSPSARGGTDTQYF.